These 9 T cell receptor beta chains came from one sample sequenced in a study of shared clonotypes between healthy human individuals. Naive CD8 cells, CD45RO-negative and positively selected for CCR7, excluded terminally differentiated effector memory CD45RA+ cells. Sequencing was performed with immunoSEQ multiplex PCR; in TCRdb, only in-frame clones are kept and a portion is missing. The sample lists 550,000 to 750,000 clones, just under 97% occurring once. Sequenced material: naive CD8+ T cells sorted from blood. These receptor sequences come from a woman in her 30s in good health.

Comment on this clone: In the same sample, other DNA sequences code for this CDR3. The gene calls are TRBV19 and TRBJ2-7; 9 bases fit TRBD1. This CDR3 is 14 amino acids long. With 3 bases clipped from V and 2 bases from J, the junction kept 2 bases outside the gene matches. Germline assignment: CDR1 LNHDA and CDR2 SQIVND (reference sequence). Here the CDR3 DNA reads TGTGCCAGTAGTATTGGGACAGGGACCTACGAGCAGTACTTC. Translated, it gives CASSIGTGTYEQYF.

The chain links TRBV21-1 to TRBJ1-2. TRBV21-1 is a documented pseudogene. The CDR3 contains 14 residues. In nucleotides, the CDR3 is TGTGCCCCCAAGGAAACTCTCTGGGACTATGGCTACACCTTC. It yields the protein CAPKETLWDYGYTF.

V and J are TRBV15 and TRBJ2-1, with D hard to call. This CDR3 contains 12 residues. Germline loops: CDR1 LNHNV, CDR2 YYDKDF (reference sequence). V gave up 3 bases and J gave up 8 bases, with 8 bases separating them. The CDR3 sequence: CATSSQFYEQFF. As DNA, the CDR3 is TGTGCCACCAGCAGTCAGTTCTATGAGCAGTTCTTC. Combining the CDR3 with reference TRBV15 and TRBJ2-1 gives the whole variable domain DAMVIQNPRYQVTQFGKPVTLSCSQTLNHNVMYWYQQKSSQAPKLLFHYYDKDFNNEADTPDNFQSRRPNTSFCFLDIRSPGLGDTAMYLCATSSQFYEQFFGPGTRLTVL.

This clone was detected only a few times. Distinct nucleotide sequences in the sample also encode this CDR3. The CDR3 loop reads CASSQGQGFNQPQHF. CDR3 coding DNA: TGCGCCAGCAGCCAAGGTCAGGGATTCAATCAGCCCCAGCATTTT. The V and J genes are TRBV4-1 and TRBJ1-5; possible D gene TRBD1, 5 bases. The V and J ends lost 1 base and 3 bases respectively, with 10 bases between them. The CDR3 covers 15 residues. Per the germline V gene, CDR1 is MGHRA and CDR2 is YSYEKL.

J is TRBJ2-2 and V is TRBV9, with D tentatively TRBD2 (7 bases). Germline V gives CDR1 SGDLS, CDR2 YYNGEE. The ends were cut back, 4 bases at V and 4 bases at J, with 20 bases in the middle. This CDR3 region has 17 residues. The CDR3 nucleotides read TGTGCCAGCAGCCCCAGGAGGGGGGGGCTAGCCACCGGGGAGCTGTTTTTT. Amino acids: CASSPRRGGLATGELFF. Full variable domain (rest looked up from reference TRBV9 and TRBJ2-2): DSGVTQTPKHLITATGQRVTLRCSPRSGDLSVYWYQQSLDQGLQFLIQYYNGEERAKGNILERFSAQQFPDLHSELNLSSLELGDSALYFCASSPRRGGLATGELFFGEGSRLTVL.

The genes are TRBV7-9 and TRBJ2-1; 7 bases align to TRBD1. Trimming cost V 5 bases and J 14 bases; bases outside gene matches: 6. This CDR3 is built from 11 residues. Germline V gene data show CDR1 as SEHNR and CDR2 as FQNEAQ (reference sequence). The CDR3 is CASSPGTEKFF. In DNA form, the CDR3 reads TGTGCCAGCAGCCCCGGGACAGAGAAGTTCTTC.

The chain carries TRBV27 and TRBJ2-5, with 9 bases identical to TRBD2. This CDR3 is built from 15 residues. CDR1 is MNHEY and CDR2 is SMNVEV in the germline V gene (reference sequence). V was pared by 3 bases and J by 5 bases, with 7 bases of the junction left unmatched. The CDR3 region has the DNA TGTGCCAGCAGTTTCGGGCGGGAGGGCCGGGAGACCCAGTACTTC. This codes for CASSFGREGRETQYF.

The chain employs TRBV7-9 and TRBJ2-1; D is ambiguous. Germline values: CDR1 SEHNR, CDR2 FQNEAQ (reference sequence). With 5 bases removed from V and 3 bases from J, the gap between germline ends came to 11 bases. This CDR3 is 14 amino acids long. In DNA, the CDR3 is TGTGCCAGCAGCCGGGCGGCGGACTACAATGAGCAGTTCTTC. Its protein product is CASSRAADYNEQFF.

This chain uses TRBV28 with TRBJ2-7; 10 bases are shared with TRBD1. Germline CDR1 and CDR2: MDHEN and SYDVKM. After removal of 7 bases from V and 3 bases from J, the junction contained 12 bases not matched to a gene. This CDR3 spans 16 amino acids. DNA of the CDR3: TGTGCCAGCACCCCCCCGGGGGACAGGGGAATCTACGAGCAGTACTTC. Translation: CASTPPGDRGIYEQYF. Combining the CDR3 with reference TRBV28 and TRBJ2-7 gives the whole variable domain DVKVTQSSRYLVKRTGEKVFLECVQDMDHENMFWYRQDPGLGLRLIYFSYDVKMKEKGDIPEGYSVSREKKERFSLILESASTNQTSMYLCASTPPGDRGIYEQYFGPGTRLTVT.